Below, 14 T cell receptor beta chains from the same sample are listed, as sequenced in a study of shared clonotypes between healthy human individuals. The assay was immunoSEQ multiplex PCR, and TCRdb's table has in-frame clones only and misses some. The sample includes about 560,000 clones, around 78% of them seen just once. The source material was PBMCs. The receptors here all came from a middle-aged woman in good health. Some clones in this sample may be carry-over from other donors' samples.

CDR3 sequence: CASSIGLAGSSYEQYF. For the CDR3, the DNA is TGTGCCAGCAGCATTGGACTAGCGGGAAGCTCCTACGAGCAGTACTTC. V and J are TRBV5-5 and TRBJ2-7; 12 bases fit TRBD2. In germline, CDR1 is SGHKS, CDR2 YYEKEE (reference sequence). The trim removed 4 bases at V and 0 bases at J, leaving 5 bases unmatched. There are 16 residues in the CDR3.

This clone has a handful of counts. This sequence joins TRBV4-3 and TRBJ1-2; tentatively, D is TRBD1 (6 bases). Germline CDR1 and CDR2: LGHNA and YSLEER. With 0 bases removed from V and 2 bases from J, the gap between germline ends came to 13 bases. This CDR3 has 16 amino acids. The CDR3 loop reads CASSQDPQGRNYGYTF. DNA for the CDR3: TGCGCCAGCAGCCAAGATCCCCAGGGGAGGAACTATGGCTACACCTTC.

CDR3 region: CASSQNPLYSGNTIYF. CDR3 nucleotide sequence: TGTGCCAGCAGCCAAAATCCCTTATACTCTGGAAACACCATATATTTT. V gene TRBV14 combines with J gene TRBJ1-3; D call uncertain. V lost 2 bases to trimming and J lost 0 bases, with 11 bases between them. The V gene's germline CDR1 is SGHDN and CDR2 FVKESK. This CDR3 region has 16 residues. Together with reference TRBV14 and TRBJ1-3, the CDR3 gives the full variable domain: EAGVTQFPSHSVIEKGQTVTLRCDPISGHDNLYWYRRVMGKEIKFLLHFVKESKQDESGMPNNRFLAERTGGTYSTLKVQPAELEDSGVYFCASSQNPLYSGNTIYFGEGSWLTVV.

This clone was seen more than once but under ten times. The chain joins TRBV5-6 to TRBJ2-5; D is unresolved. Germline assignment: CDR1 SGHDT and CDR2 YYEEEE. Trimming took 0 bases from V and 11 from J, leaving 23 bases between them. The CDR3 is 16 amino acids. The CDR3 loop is CASSLGVWAQKREQYF. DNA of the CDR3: TGTGCCAGCAGCTTGGGGGTTTGGGCCCAAAAGAGAGAGCAGTACTTC.

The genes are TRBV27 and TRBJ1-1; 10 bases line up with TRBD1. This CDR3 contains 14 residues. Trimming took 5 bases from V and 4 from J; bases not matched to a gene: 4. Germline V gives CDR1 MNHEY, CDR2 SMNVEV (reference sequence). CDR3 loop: CASSQRTGGTEAFF. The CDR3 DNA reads TGTGCCAGCAGTCAACGGACAGGGGGCACTGAAGCTTTCTTT.

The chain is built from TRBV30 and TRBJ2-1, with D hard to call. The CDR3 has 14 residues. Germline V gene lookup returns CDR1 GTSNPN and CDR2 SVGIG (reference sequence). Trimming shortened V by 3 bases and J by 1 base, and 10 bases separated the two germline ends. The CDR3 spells CAWSDSLSYNEQFF. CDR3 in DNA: TGTGCCTGGAGCGACTCCCTGTCCTACAATGAGCAGTTCTTC.

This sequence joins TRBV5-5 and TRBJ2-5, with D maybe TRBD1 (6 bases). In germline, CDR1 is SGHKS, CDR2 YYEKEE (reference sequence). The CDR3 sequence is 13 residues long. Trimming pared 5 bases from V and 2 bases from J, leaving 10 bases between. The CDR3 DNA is TGTGCCAGCAGACGGACAGTTCAAGAGACCCAGTACTTC. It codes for CASRRTVQETQYF.

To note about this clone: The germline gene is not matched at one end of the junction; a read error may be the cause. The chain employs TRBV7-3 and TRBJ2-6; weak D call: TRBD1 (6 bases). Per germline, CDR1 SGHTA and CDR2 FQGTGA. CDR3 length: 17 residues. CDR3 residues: CVSSILTGNPGANVLTF. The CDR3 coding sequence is TGTGTCAGCAGCATACTAACAGGGAACCCTGGGGCCAACGTCCTGACTTTC.

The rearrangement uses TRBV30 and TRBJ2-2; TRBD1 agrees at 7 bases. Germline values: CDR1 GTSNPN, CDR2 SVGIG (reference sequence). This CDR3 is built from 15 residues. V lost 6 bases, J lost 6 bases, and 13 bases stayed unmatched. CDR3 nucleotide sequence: TGTGCCTGTAGTATGACGACAGGGCGTCCCGGGGAGCTGTTTTTT. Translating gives CACSMTTGRPGELFF.

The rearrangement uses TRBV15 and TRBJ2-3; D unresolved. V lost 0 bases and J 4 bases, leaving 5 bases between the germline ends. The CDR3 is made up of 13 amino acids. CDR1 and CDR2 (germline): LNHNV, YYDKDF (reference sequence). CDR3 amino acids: CATSRDRSDTQYF. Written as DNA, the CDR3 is TGTGCCACCAGCAGAGATAGGTCAGATACGCAGTATTTT.

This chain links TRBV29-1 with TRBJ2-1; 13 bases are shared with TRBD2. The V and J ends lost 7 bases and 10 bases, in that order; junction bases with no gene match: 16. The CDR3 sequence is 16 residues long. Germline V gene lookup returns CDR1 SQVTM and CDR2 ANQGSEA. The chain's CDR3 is CSADWGGTSGKREQFF. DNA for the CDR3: TGCAGCGCCGATTGGGGCGGGACTAGCGGGAAACGGGAGCAGTTCTTC.

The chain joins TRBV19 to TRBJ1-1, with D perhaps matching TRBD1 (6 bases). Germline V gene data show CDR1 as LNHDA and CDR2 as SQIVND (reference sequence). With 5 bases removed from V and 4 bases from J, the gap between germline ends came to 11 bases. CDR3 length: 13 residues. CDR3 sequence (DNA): TGTGCCAGTAGTGAACAGGGCCGCACTGAAGCTTTCTTT. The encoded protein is CASSEQGRTEAFF.

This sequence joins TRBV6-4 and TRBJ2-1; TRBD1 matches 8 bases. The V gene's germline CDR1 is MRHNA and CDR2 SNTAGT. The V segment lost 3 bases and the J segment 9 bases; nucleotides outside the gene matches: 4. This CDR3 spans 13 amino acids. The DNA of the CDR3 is TGTGCCAGCAGTGAGGGACAGGTTGGTGAGCAGTTCTTC. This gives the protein CASSEGQVGEQFF.

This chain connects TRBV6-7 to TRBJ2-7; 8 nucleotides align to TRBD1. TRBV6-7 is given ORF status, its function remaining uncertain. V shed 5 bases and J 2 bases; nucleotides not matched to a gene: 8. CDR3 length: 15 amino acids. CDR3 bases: TGTGCCAGCAGTCGCCTCGGACAGGGAACCTACGAGCAGTACTTC. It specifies CASSRLGQGTYEQYF.